The sequence of this T cell receptor beta chain was determined in a study of beta chain features in type 1 diabetes. A CD45RO/CCR7/CD25/CD127/CD95/CD27 panel sorted naive, central memory, regulatory and stem cell-like memory CD4+ cells. With 4 bases removed from V and 4 bases from J, the gap between germline ends came to 15 bases. Germline loops: CDR1 SGHRS, CDR2 YFSETQ. The CDR3 contains 14 residues. All of the isolated RNA was reverse transcribed, so expressed TCRB transcripts were sequenced. Assay: immunoSEQ multiplex PCR; the TCRdb copy retains only in-frame clones and omits some. Of about 230,000 clones detected, about 10% appear once; the ten largest clones hold 0.03% to 0.04%.

This receptor was taken from a woman in her late teens or twenties in good health. The specimen sequenced was naive CD4+ T cells from blood. This chain uses TRBV5-1 with TRBJ2-7; maybe TRBD1 (6 bases). In nucleotides, the CDR3 is TGCGCCAGCAGCCCTGGGGCAGGGGAGTACGAGCAGTACTTC. The encoded protein is CASSPGAGEYEQYF.